This TCR beta chain is drawn from a study of cytomegalovirus exposure and HLA in healthy donors. The germline CDR1 and CDR2 sequences are MGHRA and YSYEKL. V shed 1 base and J shed 0 bases, with 14 bases lying between them. The length of the CDR3 is 17 residues. The PCR employed 60 Vbeta primers together with 13 Jbeta primers. Data came from immunoSEQ multiplex PCR; TCRdb stores just in-frame clones and leaves some out. Its listing shows about 91,000 clones. Specimen: PBMCs. The chain carries TRBV4-1 and TRBJ2-3; maybe TRBD2 (7 bases). This receptor was identified in a woman in her twenties or thirties in good health and CMV-seronegative. In nucleotides, the CDR3 is TGCGCCAGCAGCCAAGTCGCAGGGAGGGGGAGCACAGATACGCAGTATTTT. It specifies CASSQVAGRGSTDTQYF.